The clone carrying this TCR beta chain came up many times. Its antigen is not identified. This entry comes from a study of T-cell reconstitution after alpha-beta-depleted transplantation in children. This CDR3 contains 15 residues. The germline V gene encodes CDR1 DFQATT and CDR2 SNEGSKA (reference sequence). V lost 5 bases and J 2 bases, leaving 16 bases between the germline ends. Study observations and caveats: Among T cells one year after transplant, newly produced cells accounted for most counts and diversity. Certain patients had high TCRbeta diversity at day 60, and it came from recipient T cells and thymic progenitors that survived. Several hundred expanded graft clones reportedly supplied alpha-beta T cells about two months after transplant.

The TCRbeta library incorporated unique molecular identifiers. TCRdb reanalysed the PCR reads using MiXCR and keeps one entry per CDR3 protein. The sample lists under 250,000 distinct CDR3 sequences; approximately 7% were seen once. The gene calls are TRBV20-1 and TRBJ1-3, with D maybe TRBD1 (5 bases). Sample: PBMCs, taken before TCRalphabeta/CD19-depleted stem cell transplant. The receptor was isolated from a boy between 2 and 10 years old with acute lymphoblastic leukemia, due to receive a stem cell transplant. DNA for the CDR3: TGCAGTGCTGAAGACAGAAGAGACACTGGAAACACCATATATTTT. Encoded protein: CSAEDRRDTGNTIYF.